The next 17 T cell receptor beta chains were all read from a single sample in a study of cytomegalovirus exposure and HLA in healthy donors. Primers for the PCR totalled 60 Vbeta and 13 Jbeta. Produced via immunoSEQ multiplex PCR; TCRdb's table is partial and in-frame only. The data hold around 210,000 clones, with roughly 73% observed a single time. Sequencing used PBMCs. These receptor sequences come from a boy younger than 18 in good health and CMV-seronegative.

V usage is TRBV21-1 and J usage is TRBJ1-5; the D segment call TRBD1 is taken from the table without a DNA check. TRBV21-1 is shown as a pseudogene. The CDR3 consists of 12 residues. The CDR3 bases are TGTGCCAGCAGGTCGACAGCCCTGCCCCAGCATTTT. It is translated as CASRSTALPQHF.

This clone has a count of ten or more. The chain has TRBV6-5 and TRBJ2-7; D call uncertain. CDR1 and CDR2 (germline): MNHEY, SVGAGI. The V gene lost 5 bases and the J gene lost 6 bases, with 17 bases spanning the gap. This CDR3 comprises 14 residues. CDR3 bases: TGTGCCAGCAGTGCCGACTCTGGCGCCTGCGAGCAGTACTTC. This codes for CASSADSGACEQYF.

The genes are TRBV4-1 and TRBJ2-3, with D possibly TRBD2 on 6 matching bases. With 4 bases removed from V and 4 bases from J, the gap between germline ends came to 9 bases. The CDR3 is made up of 13 amino acids. The germline V gene has CDR1 MGHRA and CDR2 YSYEKL. CDR3 region: CASSPLASDTQYF. The CDR3, as DNA: TGCGCCAGCAGCCCGCTAGCGTCAGATACGCAGTATTTT.

The chain has TRBV7-2 and TRBJ2-7; D unclear. Germline CDR1 reads SGHTA; CDR2 reads FQGNSA. V lost 1 base, J lost 6 bases, and 16 bases lay in between. The CDR3 sequence is 15 residues long. The CDR3 reads CASSLVRTETSEQYF. CDR3 nucleotides: TGTGCCAGCAGCTTAGTCCGAACCGAAACGAGCGAGCAGTACTTC.

This chain joins TRBV2 and TRBJ1-2, with D perhaps matching TRBD1 (6 bases). This CDR3 is built from 14 residues. From germline, CDR1 is SNHLY and CDR2 FYNNEI. Trimming removed 4 bases from V and 7 bases from J, with 16 bases in between. Written as DNA, the CDR3 is TGTGCCAGCAGTGGCCGGACAGCCGTCTCTGGCTACACCTTC. Residues: CASSGRTAVSGYTF.

This chain connects TRBV7-8 to TRBJ2-2; D is possibly TRBD2 (5 bases). The CDR3 has 13 residues. Germline loops: CDR1 SGHVS, CDR2 FQNEAQ. The V end was cut by 10 bases, the J end by 5 bases, with 14 bases between. CDR3 residues: CATGIRGTGELFF. The CDR3 DNA reads TGTGCCACCGGGATCCGTGGAACCGGGGAGCTGTTTTTT.

This clone is a singleton in its sample. The V gene is TRBV10-3, the J gene TRBJ1-2, with a weak D call TRBD1 (6 bases). The CDR3 contains 15 residues. V was pared by 1 base and J by 0 bases, with 9 bases between. Per the germline V gene, CDR1 is ENHRY and CDR2 is SYGVKD. The CDR3 DNA reads TGTGCCATCAGTGAGTACCAGGGGTCTAACTATGGCTACACCTTC. This codes for CAISEYQGSNYGYTF.

The V call is TRBV11-3, the J call TRBJ1-1; 10 nucleotides line up with TRBD1. The germline V gene has CDR1 SGHNT and CDR2 YENEEA. The CDR3 is 18 amino acids. V gave up 6 bases and J gave up 3 bases; unmatched junction bases: 16. The chain's CDR3 is CASRRQGAWGVVDTEAFF. The DNA of the CDR3 is TGTGCCAGCAGACGACAGGGGGCATGGGGTGTAGTGGACACTGAAGCTTTCTTT. The full variable domain, with the rest looked up from reference TRBV11-3 and TRBJ1-1, is EAGVVQSPRYKIIEKKQPVAFWCNPISGHNTLYWYLQNLGQGPELLIRYENEEAVDDSQLPKDRFSAERLKGVDSTLKIQPAELGDSAVYLCASRRQGAWGVVDTEAFFGQGTRLTVV.

In nucleotides, the CDR3 is TGTGCCAGCAGAGGGGGAAACACTGAAGCTTTCTTT. Translation: CASRGGNTEAFF. V is TRBV6-4 and J is TRBJ1-1, with D perhaps TRBD1 (6 bases). Deletions cut 6 bases from V and 2 bases from J, with 7 bases between. The CDR3 extends over 12 amino acids. Germline values: CDR1 MRHNA, CDR2 SNTAGT.

This clone has more than one count but fewer than ten. The chain carries TRBV28 and TRBJ2-7, with 9 positions matching TRBD2. V lost 5 bases and J lost 6; bases outside the gene matches: 8. Germline V CDR1 and CDR2: MDHEN, SYDVKM. The CDR3 spans 14 residues. The DNA for the CDR3 is TGTGCCAGCAGTGGGCTGGCGGGAGGGCTCGAGCAGTACTTC. This codes for CASSGLAGGLEQYF.

This clone was detected only a few times. This rearrangement joins TRBV6-1 to TRBJ1-5, with D maybe TRBD1 (5 bases). Germline CDR1 and CDR2: MNHNS and SASEGT. The V end was cut by 3 bases, the J end by 3 bases, with 15 bases between. There are 16 residues in the CDR3. The CDR3 sequence: CASSERMAGDNQPQHF. The DNA of the CDR3 is TGTGCCAGCAGTGAGAGGATGGCGGGGGACAATCAGCCCCAGCATTTT.

This clone was recorded a few times. The rearrangement joins TRBV11-2 to TRBJ2-5; 8 bases match TRBD2. Germline loops: CDR1 SGHAT, CDR2 FQNNGV. Trimming at V came to 6 bases and at J to 4 bases, leaving 13 bases not matched to a gene. The CDR3 spans 16 residues. This chain's CDR3 is CASSSSGSPRGETQYF. Written as DNA, the CDR3 is TGTGCCAGCAGTTCGAGCGGGAGCCCTCGCGGAGAGACCCAGTACTTC.

V is TRBV6-1 and J is TRBJ2-7; TRBD1 matches 7 bases. The V segment lost 2 bases and the J segment 5 bases; nucleotides outside the gene matches: 6. Germline CDR1 reads MNHNS; CDR2 reads SASEGT. The CDR3 loop spans 14 amino acids. The chain's CDR3 is CASSESTGEDEQYF. CDR3 nucleotides: TGTGCCAGCAGTGAATCCACAGGGGAAGACGAGCAGTACTTC.

The chain joins TRBV4-2 to TRBJ2-2; 10 bases are shared with TRBD2. This CDR3 comprises 17 residues. V dropped 2 bases and J dropped 5; count of bases not matched to a gene: 8. Germline-derived CDR1 and CDR2 are LGHNA and YNFKEQ. CDR3 DNA sequence: TGTGCCAGCAGCCAACGCGTGAGCGGGGGGGGAACCGGGGAGCTGTTTTTT. Its translation is CASSQRVSGGGTGELFF.

This clone showed up many times. The rearrangement links TRBV6-5 to TRBJ1-1, with D possibly TRBD1 on 5 matching bases. Trimming stripped 7 bases from V and 8 bases from J, with 17 bases between. Germline V gene lookup returns CDR1 MNHEY and CDR2 SVGAGI. CDR3 length equals 13 residues. The CDR3 here is CASMSRAQGEAFF. The CDR3, as DNA: TGTGCCAGCATGAGCAGGGCTCAAGGGGAAGCTTTCTTT.

V gene TRBV6-1 combines with J gene TRBJ2-7; D unclear. The V end was cut by 1 base, the J end by 3 bases, with 10 bases between. There are 14 residues in the CDR3. Germline V gene lookup returns CDR1 MNHNS and CDR2 SASEGT. The CDR3 bases are TGTGCCAGCAGTGAAGAGCCAGGAAACTACGAGCAGTACTTC. Its protein is CASSEEPGNYEQYF.

The rearrangement links TRBV5-4 to TRBJ1-6; 9 bases line up with TRBD1. The ends lost 0 bases at V and 7 bases at J; junction bases unmatched: 5. This CDR3 is built from 16 residues. The germline V gene encodes CDR1 SGHNT and CDR2 YYREEE (reference sequence). For the CDR3, the DNA is TGTGCCAGCAGCTTGGCAAGACAGGGGGTGAATTCACCCCTCCACTTT. This gives the protein CASSLARQGVNSPLHF.